This T cell receptor (beta chain) comes out of a study of T cells in Graves' hyperthyroidism and ophthalmopathy. Trimming left V 7 bases short and J 1 base short, with 10 bases between. Germline V gene sequence: CDR1 ENHRY, CDR2 SYGVKD. The CDR3 has 13 amino acids. Amplified regions were TCR beta CDR3 sequences from RNA transcripts. Researchers ran a first-round RT-PCR on the TCR CDR3 using the HTBI primer set. One entry per CDR3 protein results from TCRdb running MiXCR on the multiplex PCR reads. The data contain approximately 560,000 distinct CDR3 sequences, about 43% of them singletons. The V gene is TRBV10-3, the J gene TRBJ1-1; weak D call: TRBD1 (6 bases). Sequencing input: peripheral blood or thyroid tissue (not recorded which). This sequence was found in a woman aged 18 to 35 with Graves' hyperthyroidism. In nucleotides, the CDR3 is TGTGCCATCATCCAAGGGGGGAACACTGAAGCTTTCTTT. Its protein is CAIIQGGNTEAFF.